This T cell receptor (beta chain) was retrieved from a study of blood T cell repertoires in COVID-19. Across the whole study: Spain, Italy and the United States supplied samples that represented acute and convalescent COVID-19. PBMCs, B-cell-depleted T cells, or T cells were the source of the cDNA or gDNA that made up the material.

V lost 1 base to trimming and J lost 7 bases, with 7 bases between them. There are 13 residues in the CDR3. The germline gives CDR1 LNHDA, CDR2 SQIVND (reference sequence). Per the original data handling: Reference gene primer amplification gave nucleated cell count estimates. Using immunoSEQ multiplex PCR, the repertoire was profiled, and TCRdb retains in-frame clones only, with some absent. The V and J calls and clone size were taken over from that table, and D and trimming were inferred from the DNA. The sample lists 130,000 or so clones; around nine tenths were seen once. This receptor was identified in a woman between 45 and 65 years old with acute or convalescent COVID-19. V and J are TRBV19 and TRBJ1-4; no definite D call. Sequencing input: peripheral blood. This CDR3 reads CASSIVSPEKLFF. CDR3 coding DNA: TGTGCCAGTAGTATAGTATCCCCTGAAAAACTGTTTTTT.